This T cell receptor beta chain is from a study of early T cells in non-severe SARS-CoV-2 infection. Study findings and constraints: VDJdb matching favored anti-spike CD8 responses, missing private and CD4 specificities.

The V gene lost 4 bases and the J gene lost 3 bases, with 9 bases spanning the gap. Germline CDR1 WNHNN, CDR2 SYGVQD (reference sequence). This CDR3 has 13 residues. The TCR library protocol attached unique molecular identifiers to the individual cDNA molecules. TCRdb passed the 5' RACE reads through MiXCR, listing each CDR3 protein once. The repertoire has 75,000 to 100,000 distinct CDR3 sequences, around 15% of them found once; the top ten carry around 0.5%. A few counts support this clonotype. Its antigen is unidentified. Input material: whole blood. The source is an adult who was a healthcare worker with PCR-confirmed SARS-CoV-2 infection or an uninfected control (not recorded which). The chain links TRBV10-1 to TRBJ2-5; no firm D call. The CDR3 DNA reads as TGCGCCAGCAGTGCCGGCCATGAAGAGACCCAGTACTTC. Translated: CASSAGHEETQYF.